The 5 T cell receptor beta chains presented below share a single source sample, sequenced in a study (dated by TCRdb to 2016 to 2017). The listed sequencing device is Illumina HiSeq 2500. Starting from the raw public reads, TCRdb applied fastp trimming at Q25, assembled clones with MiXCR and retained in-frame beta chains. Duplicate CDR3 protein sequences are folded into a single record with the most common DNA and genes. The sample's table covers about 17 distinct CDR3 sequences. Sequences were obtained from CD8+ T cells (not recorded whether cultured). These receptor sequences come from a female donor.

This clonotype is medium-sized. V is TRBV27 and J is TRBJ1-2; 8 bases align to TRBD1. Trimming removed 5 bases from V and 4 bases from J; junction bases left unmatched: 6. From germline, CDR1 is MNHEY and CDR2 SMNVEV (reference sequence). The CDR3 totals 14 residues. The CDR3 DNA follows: TGTGCCAGCAGTCAGGCAGGGGGCGCCTATGGCTACACCTTC. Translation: CASSQAGGAYGYTF.

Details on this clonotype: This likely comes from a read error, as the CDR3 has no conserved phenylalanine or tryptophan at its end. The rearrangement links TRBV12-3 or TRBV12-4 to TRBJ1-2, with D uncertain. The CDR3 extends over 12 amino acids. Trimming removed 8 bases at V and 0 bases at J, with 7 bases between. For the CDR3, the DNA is TGTGCCAGCGGCTCGGCTAACTATGGCTACACCCTC. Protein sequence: CASGSANYGYTL.

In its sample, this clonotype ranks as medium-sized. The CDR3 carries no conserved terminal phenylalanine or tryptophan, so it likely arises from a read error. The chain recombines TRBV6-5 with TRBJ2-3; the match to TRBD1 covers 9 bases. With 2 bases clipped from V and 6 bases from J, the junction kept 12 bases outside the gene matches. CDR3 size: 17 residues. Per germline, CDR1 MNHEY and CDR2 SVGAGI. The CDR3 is CASSYELRTGVFDTQYG. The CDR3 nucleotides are TGTGCCAGCAGTTACGAGCTTCGGACAGGGGTGTTTGATACGCAGTATGGT.

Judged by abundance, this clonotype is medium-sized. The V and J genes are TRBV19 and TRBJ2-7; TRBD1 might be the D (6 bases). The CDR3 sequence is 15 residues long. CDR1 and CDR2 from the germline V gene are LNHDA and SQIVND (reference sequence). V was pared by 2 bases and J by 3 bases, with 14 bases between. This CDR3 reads CASSIFGGQIYEQYF. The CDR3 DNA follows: TGTGCCAGTAGTATATTTGGGGGCCAGATCTACGAGCAGTACTTC.

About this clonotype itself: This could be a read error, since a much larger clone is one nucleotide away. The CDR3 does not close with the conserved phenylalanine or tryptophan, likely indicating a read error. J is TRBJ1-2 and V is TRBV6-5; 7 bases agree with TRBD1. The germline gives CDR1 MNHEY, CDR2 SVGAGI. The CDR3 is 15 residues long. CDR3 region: CASSYQTGTIYDYTG. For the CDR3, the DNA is TGTGCCAGCAGTTACCAGACAGGGACCATCTATGACTACACCGGC.